These T cell receptor beta chains were read from a single sample in a study of beta chain features in type 1 diabetes. Profiling relied on immunoSEQ multiplex PCR, and the TCRdb table lists in-frame clones only, not all of them. The table lists 900,000 or so clones, 17% of them singletons. Specimen: naive CD4+ T cells from blood. The receptors were gathered from a woman under 30 in good health. The CDR3 runs from the conserved cysteine through the conserved F or W. Fields, in order: clone size, V gene, D gene, J gene, CDR3 protein, CDR3 DNA. D genes are given only for firm matches. Size is omitted from some rows. Given values are once, few, many or a class for expanded clones.

>NA|TRBV6-5|NA|TRBJ2-2
CASSQDRGELFF
TGTGCCAGCAGCCAGGATCGGGGGGAGCTGTTTTTT
>few|TRBV28|TRBD2|TRBJ2-5
CASSSPSGSSGRKTQYF
TGTGCCAGCAGTTCTCCTAGCGGGAGTTCGGGCAGAAAGACCCAGTACTTC
>NA|TRBV18|NA|TRBJ1-2
CASSDQGFYGYTF
TGTGCCAGCTCGGACCAGGGTTTTTATGGCTACACCTTC
>few|TRBV5-1|NA|TRBJ2-3
CASSLEQGADTQYF
TGCGCCAGCAGCTTGGAGCAGGGCGCAGATACGCAGTATTTT
>NA|TRBV6-5|NA|TRBJ1-5
CASSSASHFSNQPQHF
TGTGCCAGCAGTTCCGCCTCACACTTTAGCAATCAGCCCCAGCATTTT
>NA|TRBV6-5|NA|TRBJ2-1
CASSLLRGNEQFF
TGTGCCAGCAGTTTACTACGAGGGAATGAGCAGTTCTTC
>NA|TRBV2|NA|TRBJ1-4
CASSVGARRSTNEKLFF
TGTGCCAGCAGTGTTGGGGCACGGAGATCAACTAATGAAAAACTGTTTTTT
>NA|TRBV7-9|TRBD1|TRBJ2-3
CASSQRASGGADTQYF
TGTGCCAGCAGCCAAAGAGCCTCAGGGGGCGCAGATACGCAGTATTTT
>few|TRBV27|TRBD1|TRBJ2-6
CASSYRTGLSGANVLTF
TGTGCCAGCTCCTATCGGACAGGCCTCTCTGGGGCCAACGTCCTGACTTTC
>few|TRBV14|TRBD2|TRBJ2-2
CASSQVGGTNTGELFF
TGTGCCAGCAGCCAAGTGGGAGGGACGAACACCGGGGAGCTGTTTTTT